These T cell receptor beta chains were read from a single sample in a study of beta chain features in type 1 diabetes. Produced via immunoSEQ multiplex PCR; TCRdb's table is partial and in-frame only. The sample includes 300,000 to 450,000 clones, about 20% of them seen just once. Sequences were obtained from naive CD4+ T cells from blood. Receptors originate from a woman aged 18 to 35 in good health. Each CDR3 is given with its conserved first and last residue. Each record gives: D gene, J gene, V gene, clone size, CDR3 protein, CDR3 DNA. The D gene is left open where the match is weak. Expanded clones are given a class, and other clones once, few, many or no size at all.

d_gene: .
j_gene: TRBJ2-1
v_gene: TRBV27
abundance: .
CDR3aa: CASSLSGDEQFF
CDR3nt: TGTGCCAGCAGTTTATCAGGGGATGAGCAGTTCTTC

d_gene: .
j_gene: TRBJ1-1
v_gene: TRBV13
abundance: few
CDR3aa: CASSLDGSDTEAFF
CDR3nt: TGTGCCAGCAGCTTAGACGGTTCGGACACTGAAGCTTTCTTT

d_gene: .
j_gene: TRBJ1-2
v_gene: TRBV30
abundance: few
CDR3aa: CAWRRENYGYTF
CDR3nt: TGTGCCTGGAGACGGGAGAACTATGGCTACACCTTC

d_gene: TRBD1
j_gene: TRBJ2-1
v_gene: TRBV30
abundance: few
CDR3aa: CAWSTGGSYNEQFF
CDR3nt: TGTGCCTGGAGCACAGGGGGCTCCTACAATGAGCAGTTCTTC

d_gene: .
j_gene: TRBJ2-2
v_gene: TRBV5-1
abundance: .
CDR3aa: CARGARNTGELFF
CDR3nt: TGCGCCAGAGGGGCGCGAAACACCGGGGAGCTGTTTTTT

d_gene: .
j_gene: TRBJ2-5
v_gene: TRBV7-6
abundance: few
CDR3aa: CASSPQETQYF
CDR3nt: TGTGCCAGCAGCCCGCAAGAGACCCAGTACTTC

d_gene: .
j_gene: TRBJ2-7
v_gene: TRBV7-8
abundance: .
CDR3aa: CASSLGATDEQYF
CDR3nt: TGTGCCAGCTCCTTGGGGGCGACCGACGAGCAGTACTTC

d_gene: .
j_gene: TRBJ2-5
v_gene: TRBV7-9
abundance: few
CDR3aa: CASSLSRGREETQYF
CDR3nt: TGTGCCAGCAGCTTGTCCAGGGGGCGGGAGGAGACCCAGTACTTC

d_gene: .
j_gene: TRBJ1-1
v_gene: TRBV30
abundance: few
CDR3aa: CAWSSGSDTEAFF
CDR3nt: TGTGCCTGGAGCTCAGGGTCCGACACTGAAGCTTTCTTT

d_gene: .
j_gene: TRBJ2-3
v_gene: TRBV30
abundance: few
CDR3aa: CAWRAFGTDTQYF
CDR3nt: TGTGCCTGGAGAGCTTTCGGGACAGATACGCAGTATTTT

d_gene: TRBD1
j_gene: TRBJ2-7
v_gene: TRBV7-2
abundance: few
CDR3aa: CASSVDRVRAYEQYF
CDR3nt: TGTGCCAGCAGCGTAGACAGGGTCAGAGCCTACGAGCAGTACTTC

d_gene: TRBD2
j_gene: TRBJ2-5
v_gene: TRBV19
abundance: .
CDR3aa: CASGLAPGQETQYF
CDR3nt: TGTGCCAGCGGACTAGCCCCCGGACAAGAGACCCAGTACTTC

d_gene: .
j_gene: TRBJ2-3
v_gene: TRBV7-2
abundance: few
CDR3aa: CASSLEQGPDTQYF
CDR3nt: TGTGCCAGCAGCTTAGAACAGGGCCCAGATACGCAGTATTTT

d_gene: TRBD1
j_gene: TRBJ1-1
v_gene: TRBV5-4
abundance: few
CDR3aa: CASSLLGLGTGGTEAFF
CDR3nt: TGTGCCAGCAGCTTGTTGGGCCTCGGGACAGGGGGCACTGAAGCTTTCTTT

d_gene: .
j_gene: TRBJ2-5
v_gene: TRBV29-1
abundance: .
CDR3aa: CSVAQETQYF
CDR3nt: TGCAGCGTTGCTCAAGAGACCCAGTACTTC

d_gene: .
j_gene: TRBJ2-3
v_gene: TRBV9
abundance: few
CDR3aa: CASSVGLVNTDTQYF
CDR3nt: TGTGCCAGCAGCGTAGGACTAGTGAACACAGATACGCAGTATTTT

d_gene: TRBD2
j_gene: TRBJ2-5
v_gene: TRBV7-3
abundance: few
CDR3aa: CASSSGGAGETQYF
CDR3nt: TGTGCCAGCAGCTCCGGGGGGGCAGGGGAGACCCAGTACTTC

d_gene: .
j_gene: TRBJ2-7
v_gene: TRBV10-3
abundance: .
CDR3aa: CAIGGGREQYF
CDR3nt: TGTGCCATCGGGGGAGGACGGGAGCAGTACTTC

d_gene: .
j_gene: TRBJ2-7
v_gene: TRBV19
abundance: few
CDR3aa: CASSPVAGSSYEQYF
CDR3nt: TGTGCCAGTAGTCCCGTCGCGGGGAGCTCCTACGAGCAGTACTTC

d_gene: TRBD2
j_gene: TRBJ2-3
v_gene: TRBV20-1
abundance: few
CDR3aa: CSWGLPDTQYF
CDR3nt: TGCAGTTGGGGACTACCCGATACGCAGTATTTT

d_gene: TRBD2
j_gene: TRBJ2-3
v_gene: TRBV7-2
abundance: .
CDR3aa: CASSWGWTSVADTQYF
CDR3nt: TGTGCCAGCAGCTGGGGGTGGACTAGCGTAGCCGATACGCAGTATTTT

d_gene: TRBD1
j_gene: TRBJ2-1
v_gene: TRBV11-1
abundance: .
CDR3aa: CASSSGQDNEQFF
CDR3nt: TGTGCCAGCAGCTCGGGACAGGATAATGAGCAGTTCTTC

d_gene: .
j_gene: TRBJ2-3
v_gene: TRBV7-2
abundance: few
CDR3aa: CASTTDYTDTQYF
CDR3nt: TGTGCCAGCACCACCGACTACACAGATACGCAGTATTTT

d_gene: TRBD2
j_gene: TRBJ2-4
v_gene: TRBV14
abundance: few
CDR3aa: CASSPLGERGLAKNIQYF
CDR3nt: TGTGCCAGCAGCCCCCTTGGCGAGCGGGGGCTAGCCAAAAACATTCAGTACTTC

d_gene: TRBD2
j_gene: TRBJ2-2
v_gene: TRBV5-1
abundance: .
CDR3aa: CASNFLAGGPPGELFF
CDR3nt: TGCGCCAGCAACTTCCTCGCGGGAGGGCCTCCCGGGGAGCTGTTTTTT

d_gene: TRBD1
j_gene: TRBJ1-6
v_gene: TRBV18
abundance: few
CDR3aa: CASSPVGQGESPLHF
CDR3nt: TGTGCCAGCTCACCAGTAGGACAGGGAGAGTCACCCCTCCACTTT

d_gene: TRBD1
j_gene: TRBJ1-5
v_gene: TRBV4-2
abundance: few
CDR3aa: CASSQDLTGSWPQHF
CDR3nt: TGTGCCAGCAGCCAAGACTTGACAGGGAGTTGGCCCCAGCATTTT

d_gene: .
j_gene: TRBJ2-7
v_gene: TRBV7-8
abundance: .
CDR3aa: CASSLAPRVGYEQYF
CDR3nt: TGTGCCAGCAGCTTAGCGCCCAGGGTTGGGTACGAGCAGTACTTC

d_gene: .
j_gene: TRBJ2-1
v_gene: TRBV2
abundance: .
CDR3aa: CATRPSSSYNEQFF
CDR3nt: TGTGCCACCAGGCCGTCGAGCTCCTACAATGAGCAGTTCTTC

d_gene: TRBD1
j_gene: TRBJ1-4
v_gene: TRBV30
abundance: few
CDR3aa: CAWSLTGHLFF
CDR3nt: TGTGCCTGGAGTCTGACAGGGCACCTGTTTTTT

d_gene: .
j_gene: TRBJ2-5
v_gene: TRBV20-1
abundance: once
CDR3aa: CSARERVTQYF
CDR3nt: TGCAGTGCTAGAGAGAGGGTGACCCAGTACTTC

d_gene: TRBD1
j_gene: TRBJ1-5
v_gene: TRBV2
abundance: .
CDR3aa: CASRGSGGKAGQPQHF
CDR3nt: TGTGCCAGCAGGGGATCAGGGGGTAAGGCGGGACAGCCCCAGCATTTT

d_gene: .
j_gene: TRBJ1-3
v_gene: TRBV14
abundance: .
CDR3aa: CASSPGRHTIYF
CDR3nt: TGTGCCAGCAGCCCGGGTAGGCACACCATATATTTT

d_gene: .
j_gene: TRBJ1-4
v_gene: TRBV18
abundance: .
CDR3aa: CASSHDRSNEKLFF
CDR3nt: TGTGCCAGCTCCCACGACAGATCTAATGAAAAACTGTTTTTT

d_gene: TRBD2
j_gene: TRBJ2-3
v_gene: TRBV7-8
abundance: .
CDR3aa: CASSPVDGGSGDTQYF
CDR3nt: TGTGCCAGCAGCCCGGTGGACGGGGGGTCCGGGGATACGCAGTATTTT

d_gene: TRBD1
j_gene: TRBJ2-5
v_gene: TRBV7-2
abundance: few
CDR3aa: CASSRDREETQYF
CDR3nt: TGTGCCAGCAGCCGTGACAGGGAAGAGACCCAGTACTTC

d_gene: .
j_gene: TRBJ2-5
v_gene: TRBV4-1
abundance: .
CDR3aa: CASRTTGSETQYF
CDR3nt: TGCGCCAGCAGAACTACAGGTTCCGAGACCCAGTACTTC

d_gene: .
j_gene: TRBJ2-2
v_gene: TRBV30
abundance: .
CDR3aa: CAWSVLWGHPNTGELFF
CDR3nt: TGTGCCTGGAGTGTACTCTGGGGGCACCCGAACACCGGGGAGCTGTTTTTT

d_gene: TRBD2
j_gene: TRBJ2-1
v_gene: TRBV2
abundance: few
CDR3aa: CASSALAGGDNEQFF
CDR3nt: TGTGCCAGCAGTGCCCTGGCGGGGGGTGACAATGAGCAGTTCTTC

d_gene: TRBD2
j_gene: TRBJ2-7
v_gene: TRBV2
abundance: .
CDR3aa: CASSAGTSRSYEQYF
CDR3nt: TGTGCCAGCAGCGCCGGGACTAGCCGTTCCTACGAGCAGTACTTC

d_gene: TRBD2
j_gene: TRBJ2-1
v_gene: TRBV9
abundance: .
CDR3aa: CASSGLAGRYNEQFF
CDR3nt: TGTGCCAGCAGTGGACTAGCGGGACGCTACAATGAGCAGTTCTTC

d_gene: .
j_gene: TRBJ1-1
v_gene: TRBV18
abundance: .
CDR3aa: CASSTTEAFF
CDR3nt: TGTGCCAGCTCAACGACAGAAGCTTTCTTT

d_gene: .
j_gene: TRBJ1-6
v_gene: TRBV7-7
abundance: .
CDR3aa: CASSESVETPLHF
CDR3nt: TGTGCTAGCAGCGAGAGTGTGGAGACACCCCTCCACTTT

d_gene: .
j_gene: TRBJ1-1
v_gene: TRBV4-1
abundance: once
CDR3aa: CASSQSYNTEAFF
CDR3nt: TGCGCCAGCAGCCAAAGCTACAACACTGAAGCTTTCTTT

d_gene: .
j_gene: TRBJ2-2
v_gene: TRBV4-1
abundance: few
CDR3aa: CASKATGPGELFF
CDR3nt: TGCGCCAGCAAAGCGACAGGTCCCGGGGAGCTGTTTTTT

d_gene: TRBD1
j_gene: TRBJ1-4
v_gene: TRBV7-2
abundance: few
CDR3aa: CASREGTVNEKLFF
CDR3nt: TGTGCCAGCAGGGAAGGGACAGTTAATGAAAAACTGTTTTTT

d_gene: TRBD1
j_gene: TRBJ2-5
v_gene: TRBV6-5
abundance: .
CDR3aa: CASSKPGTGQETQYF
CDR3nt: TGTGCCAGCAGCAAACCCGGGACAGGCCAAGAGACCCAGTACTTC

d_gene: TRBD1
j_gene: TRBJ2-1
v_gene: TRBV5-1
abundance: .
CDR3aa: CASSQQGSYNEQFF
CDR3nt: TGCGCCAGCAGCCAACAGGGGTCCTACAATGAGCAGTTCTTC

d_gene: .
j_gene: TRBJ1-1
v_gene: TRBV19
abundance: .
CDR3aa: CASIRTSGGTEAFF
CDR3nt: TGTGCCAGTATCCGGACGTCGGGGGGCACTGAAGCTTTCTTT

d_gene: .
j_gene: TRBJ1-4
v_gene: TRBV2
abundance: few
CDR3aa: CASSPPGANEKLFF
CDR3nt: TGTGCCAGCAGTCCCCCGGGGGCTAATGAAAAACTGTTTTTT

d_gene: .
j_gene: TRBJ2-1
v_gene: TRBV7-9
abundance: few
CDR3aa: CASSETGEQFF
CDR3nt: TGTGCCAGCAGCGAGACTGGTGAGCAGTTCTTC

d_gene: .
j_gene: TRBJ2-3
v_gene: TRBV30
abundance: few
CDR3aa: CAWRTRTSTDTQYF
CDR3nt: TGTGCCTGGAGAACGAGGACTAGCACAGATACGCAGTATTTT

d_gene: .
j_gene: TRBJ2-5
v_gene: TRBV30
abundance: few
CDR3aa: CAWSTGSETQYF
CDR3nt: TGTGCCTGGAGTACCGGGTCGGAGACCCAGTACTTC

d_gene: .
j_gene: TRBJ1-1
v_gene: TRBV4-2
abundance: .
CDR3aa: CASSKSQMNTEAFF
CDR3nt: TGTGCCAGCAGCAAGTCCCAGATGAACACTGAAGCTTTCTTT

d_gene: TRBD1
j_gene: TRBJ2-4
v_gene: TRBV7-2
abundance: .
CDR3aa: CASSPRQGATDIQYF
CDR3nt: TGTGCCAGCAGCCCCCGACAGGGGGCGACGGACATTCAGTACTTC

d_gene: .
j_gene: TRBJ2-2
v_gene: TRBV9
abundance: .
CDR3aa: CASSVEQERGELFF
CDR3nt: TGTGCCAGCAGCGTAGAACAAGAACGCGGGGAGCTGTTTTTT

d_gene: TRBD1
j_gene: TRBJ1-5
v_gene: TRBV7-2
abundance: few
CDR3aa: CASSLGGTGNQPQHF
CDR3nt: TGTGCCAGCAGCTTAGGAGGGACAGGGAATCAGCCCCAGCATTTT

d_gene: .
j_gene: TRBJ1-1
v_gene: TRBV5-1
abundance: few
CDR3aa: CASSLGDIPTEAFF
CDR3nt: TGCGCCAGCAGCTTGGGGGACATACCCACTGAAGCTTTCTTT